This T cell receptor (beta chain) was captured by sequencing in a study of T cells in Graves' hyperthyroidism and ophthalmopathy. This clonotype has a count of ten or more. Its antigen is still unknown. CDR1 is ENHRY, CDR2 SYGVKD, per germline. This CDR3 is 14 amino acids long. Trimming took off 5 bases at V and 0 bases at J, with 10 bases between the two ends. The study defined stable Graves' hyperthyroidism as no ophthalmopathy progression within 18 months. Template material for amplifying TCR beta CDR3 regions consisted of RNA transcripts. Initially, a first-round RT-PCR of the TCR CDR3 employed the HTBI primer set. TCRdb re-analysed the multiplex PCR reads in MiXCR, keeping a single row per CDR3 protein. In the table there are roughly 710,000 distinct CDR3 sequences, 35% of which are singletons. Study-level points and caveats: Blood also showed most of the thyroid clonotypes that were expanded above 0.001.

This TCR derives from a woman between 40 and 50 years old with Graves' hyperthyroidism. The chain is built from TRBV10-3 and TRBJ2-5; TRBD1 is a possible D gene (6 bases). Sample: blood. CDR3 loop: CAISSGTHQETQYF. DNA of the CDR3: TGTGCCATCAGTTCCGGGACACACCAAGAGACCCAGTACTTC.